These 25 T cell receptor beta chains were all obtained from the same sample, sequenced in a study of T cells after yellow fever vaccination. Using its own MiXCR run on the 5' RACE reads, TCRdb lists one record per CDR3 protein. Altogether about 240,000 distinct CDR3 sequences are present, less than 8.5% being singletons, with the ten largest covering about 0.85%. Here the sequenced sample was CD4+ T cells sorted from PBMCs, taken 15 days after the yellow fever booster vaccination. The origin of the receptors is a man aged 30 to 45 who received the YFV17D yellow fever vaccine.

Turning to this clonotype: Being one base from a much bigger clone, this may be a read error. The chain joins TRBV28 to TRBJ2-7, with 10 positions matching TRBD1. Germline lookup yields CDR1 MDHEN and CDR2 SYDVKM. The CDR3 length is 14 residues. The CDR3 loop reads CASSSGQGFVEHYF. Here the CDR3 DNA reads TGTGCCAGCAGTTCGGGACAGGGGTTTGTCGAGCATTACTTC.

This clonotype was seen many times. The chain joins TRBV9 to TRBJ2-1; TRBD2 matches 8 bases. Germline values: CDR1 SGDLS, CDR2 YYNGEE. V lost 4 bases, J lost 7 bases, and 13 bases stayed unmatched. This CDR3 comprises 16 residues. The CDR3 region is CASSTSGLAVGNEQFF. The CDR3 nucleotides are TGTGCCAGCAGCACCTCCGGACTAGCTGTGGGGAATGAGCAGTTCTTC.

This chain connects TRBV29-1 to TRBJ2-6; D ambiguous. This CDR3 has 13 residues. The germline gives CDR1 SQVTM, CDR2 ANQGSEA. V was shortened by 3 bases and J by 0 bases, with 3 bases between the two germline ends. The CDR3 here is CSVEVSGANVLTF. As DNA, the CDR3 is TGCAGCGTTGAGGTCTCTGGGGCCAACGTCCTGACTTTC.

The CDR3: CASSLALLGEQYF. The DNA of the CDR3 is TGTGCCAGCAGCTTAGCGCTGTTAGGCGAGCAGTACTTC. V is TRBV7-9 and J is TRBJ2-7; no reliable D call. Germline V CDR1 and CDR2: SEHNR, FQNEAQ (reference sequence). The CDR3 has 13 amino acids. Trimming removed 0 bases from V and 6 bases from J, with 9 bases in between.

This chain joins TRBV5-1 and TRBJ2-1; no clear D gene. CDR1 is SGHRS, CDR2 YFSETQ, per germline. Trimming removed 0 bases at V and 4 bases at J, with 8 bases between. The CDR3 consists of 14 residues. CDR3 sequence reads: CASSLAPAYNEQFF. CDR3 DNA sequence: TGCGCCAGCAGCTTGGCCCCCGCGTACAATGAGCAGTTCTTC.

This clonotype was counted many times. The chain couples TRBV19 to TRBJ2-1; 9 bases line up with TRBD2. V shed 4 bases and J 7 bases; nucleotides not matched to a gene: 11. From germline, CDR1 is LNHDA and CDR2 SQIVND (reference sequence). This CDR3 has 16 amino acids. The CDR3 protein is CASSRIAGVYGNEQFF. The DNA of the CDR3 is TGTGCCAGTAGTAGAATAGCGGGAGTCTACGGGAATGAGCAGTTCTTC.

The CDR3 sequence: CATAGTASTDTQYF. CDR3 DNA sequence: TGTGCCACCGCCGGGACAGCCTCCACAGATACGCAGTATTTT. V is TRBV2 and J is TRBJ2-3; 7 bases fit TRBD1. This CDR3 has 14 amino acids. V shed 10 bases, J shed 2 bases, and the junction held 9 bases outside the gene matches. Germline V gives CDR1 SNHLY, CDR2 FYNNEI.

This clonotype was counted many times. The CDR3 sequence: CASSSDRRRTGELFF. In nucleotides, the CDR3 is TGCGCCAGCAGCTCGGACAGGCGACGCACCGGGGAGCTGTTTTTT. The chain links TRBV5-1 to TRBJ2-2; 7 bases map to TRBD1. J was trimmed by 4 bases and V by 3 bases; bases with no gene match: 6. The CDR3 runs 15 residues. Germline V gives CDR1 SGHRS, CDR2 YFSETQ.

This clonotype has a count of ten or more. The rearrangement links TRBV5-1 to TRBJ2-1, with TRBD2 as a possible D gene (5 bases). Germline loops: CDR1 SGHRS, CDR2 YFSETQ. Trimming left V 0 bases short and J 7 bases short, with 11 bases between. The CDR3 sequence is 14 residues long. The CDR3 loop is CASSLAALENEQFF. CDR3 bases: TGCGCCAGCAGCTTGGCCGCACTAGAGAATGAGCAGTTCTTC.

The J gene is TRBJ1-1, the V gene TRBV12-3 or TRBV12-4, with D possibly TRBD1 on 6 matching bases. The CDR3 spans 13 residues. Trimming shortened V by 1 base and J by 6 bases, and 9 bases separated the two germline ends. CDR3 amino acids: CASSLGEGAEAFF. In nucleotides, the CDR3 is TGTGCCAGCAGTTTAGGGGAGGGGGCTGAAGCTTTCTTT.

The V call is TRBV29-1, the J call TRBJ2-5; 10 positions agree with TRBD1. Trimming at V came to 5 bases and at J to 5 bases, leaving 5 bases not matched to a gene. Germline V gene lookup returns CDR1 SQVTM and CDR2 ANQGSEA. The CDR3 length is 13 residues. The CDR3 DNA reads as TGCAGCGTTCGGACAGGGGGTTCTGAGACCCAGTACTTC. Translation gives CSVRTGGSETQYF.

This clonotype was detected a few times. This rearrangement joins TRBV14 to TRBJ2-7, with D unclear. The germline V and J ends were trimmed by 4 bases and 4 bases, with 14 bases remaining between them. The CDR3 spans 14 residues. Germline lookup yields CDR1 SGHDN and CDR2 FVKESK. The CDR3 sequence: CASSRASLPYEQYF. CDR3 nucleotide sequence: TGTGCCAGCAGCCGGGCGAGTCTTCCTTACGAGCAGTACTTC.

This rearrangement joins TRBV7-2 to TRBJ1-2; 9 positions match TRBD1. Germline loops: CDR1 SGHTA, CDR2 FQGNSA. After removal of 0 bases from V and 7 bases from J, the junction contained 15 bases not matched to a gene. The CDR3 has 18 residues. This CDR3 is CASSLAQGFGTGTSGYTF. Written as DNA, the CDR3 is TGTGCCAGCAGCTTAGCGCAAGGATTTGGGACAGGGACATCTGGCTACACCTTC. Drawing the rest from reference TRBV7-2 and TRBJ1-2, the complete variable domain is GAGVSQSPSNKVTEKGKDVELRCDPISGHTALYWYRQSLGQGLEFLIYFQGNSAPDKSGLPSDRFSAERTGGSVSTLTIQRTQQEDSAVYLCASSLAQGFGTGTSGYTFGSGTRLTVV.

This clonotype was detected ten times or more. The chain links TRBV2 to TRBJ2-2; 7 positions agree with TRBD2. The CDR3 sequence is 13 residues long. CDR1 and CDR2 (germline): SNHLY, FYNNEI. V gave up 6 bases and J gave up 6 bases; unmatched junction bases: 4. CDR3 nucleotides: TGTGCCAGCAGGGCGACTAGCTCCGGGGAGCTGTTTTTT. It codes for CASRATSSGELFF.

This rearrangement joins TRBV30 to TRBJ2-2; D is ambiguous. CDR1 and CDR2 (germline): GTSNPN, SVGIG (reference sequence). The germline V and J ends were trimmed by 4 bases and 1 base, with 13 bases remaining between them. The CDR3 is made up of 15 amino acids. The CDR3 DNA reads as TGTGCCTGGACCGGTGTAGGGTGGAACACCGGGGAGCTGTTTTTT. Its protein is CAWTGVGWNTGELFF.

The chain couples TRBV19 to TRBJ1-5; D call uncertain. The CDR3 length is 15 residues. V lost 7 bases to trimming and J lost 5 bases, with 18 bases between them. CDR1 is LNHDA, CDR2 SQIVND, per germline (reference sequence). CDR3 DNA sequence: TGTGCCAGTAATAAATTATGGGCGGTTTATCAGCCCCAGCATTTT. Its protein product is CASNKLWAVYQPQHF.

This clonotype was counted a few times. V gene TRBV7-9 combines with J gene TRBJ2-2; D gene ambiguous. The CDR3 contains 13 residues. Trimming shortened V by 5 bases and J by 6 bases, and 10 bases separated the two germline ends. Germline loops: CDR1 SEHNR, CDR2 FQNEAQ (reference sequence). CDR3 in amino acids: CASSPGEAGELFF. CDR3 in DNA: TGTGCCAGCAGCCCCGGAGAGGCCGGGGAGCTGTTTTTT.

This clonotype was counted only a few times. This sequence joins TRBV7-9 and TRBJ2-5, with 11 bases identical to TRBD2. The CDR3 is 15 amino acids. Looked up from germline, CDR1 is SEHNR and CDR2 is FQNEAQ (reference sequence). Trimming cost V 1 base and J 5 bases; bases outside gene matches: 3. The CDR3 DNA reads TGTGCCAGCAGCTTAGTAGCGGGAGGGTCGGAGACCCAGTACTTC. Residues: CASSLVAGGSETQYF.

This clonotype occurred many times. V gene TRBV12-3 or TRBV12-4 combines with J gene TRBJ1-2, with TRBD1 as a possible D gene (5 bases). The V end was cut by 3 bases, the J end by 8 bases, with 16 bases between. The CDR3 loop spans 14 amino acids. For the CDR3, the DNA is TGTGCCAGCAGTTTCGGGCAGGGAATAGGAGGCTACACCTTC. Translating it yields CASSFGQGIGGYTF.

This clonotype showed up many times. This rearrangement joins TRBV7-2 to TRBJ2-1, with a tentative D call TRBD2 (6 bases). The CDR3 is made up of 14 amino acids. Trimming removed 3 bases from V and 9 bases from J, with 15 bases in between. Germline CDR1 reads SGHTA; CDR2 reads FQGNSA. The CDR3 loop is CASSFRGGPVEQFF. The CDR3 bases are TGTGCCAGCAGCTTCCGGGGAGGACCGGTTGAGCAGTTCTTC.

J is TRBJ1-3 and V is TRBV28; no clear D gene. This CDR3 has 15 residues. V shed 2 bases and J shed 4 bases, with 12 bases lying between them. Germline CDR1 and CDR2: MDHEN and SYDVKM. The CDR3 nucleotides read TGTGCCAGCAGTTTAGTTTCCATGGGGGGAAACACCATATATTTT. Encoded protein: CASSLVSMGGNTIYF.

The rearrangement joins TRBV20-1 to TRBJ2-1, with 12 positions matching TRBD2. This CDR3 comprises 18 residues. Germline assignment: CDR1 DFQATT and CDR2 SNEGSKA (reference sequence). V was clipped by 3 bases and J by 7 bases; unmatched bases: 16. CDR3 residues: CSARARQLTSGRSNEQFF. DNA for the CDR3: TGCAGTGCTAGGGCCCGCCAGCTCACTAGCGGGAGGTCGAATGAGCAGTTCTTC.

This clonotype was observed many times. The chain links TRBV20-1 to TRBJ2-2; no reliable D call. CDR1 is DFQATT and CDR2 is SNEGSKA in the germline V gene (reference sequence). The CDR3 is 13 amino acids. V lost 4 bases, J lost 6 bases, and 12 bases lay in between. The CDR3 reads CSANSLMAGELFF. CDR3 sequence (DNA): TGCAGTGCTAATTCCCTTATGGCCGGGGAGCTGTTTTTT.

In its sample, this clonotype was seen a few times. The chain is built from TRBV6-5 and TRBJ2-3, with TRBD2 matching over 9 bases. Looked up from germline, CDR1 is MNHEY and CDR2 is SVGAGI. Unmatched junction bases numbered 11, after V lost 2 bases and J lost 8 bases. The CDR3 totals 16 residues. The CDR3 region is CASSYQGSGRGGTQYF. The CDR3 DNA follows: TGTGCCAGCAGTTACCAGGGTAGCGGGAGAGGGGGTACGCAGTATTTT.

This clonotype appeared a few times. V is TRBV29-1 and J is TRBJ2-1, with TRBD2 identical over 13 bases. This CDR3 is 17 amino acids long. J gave up 10 bases and V 4 bases, and 16 bases lay outside the gene matches. Germline V CDR1 and CDR2: SQVTM, ANQGSEA. The CDR3, as DNA: TGCAGCGTTGGGGGACTAGCGGGATCCCCGGTGAGGGGGGAGCAGTTCTTC. It encodes CSVGGLAGSPVRGEQFF.